This T cell receptor (beta chain) was captured in a study of PD-1 blockade in classical Hodgkin lymphoma. All patients experienced relapse after autologous stem cell transplantation, and brentuximab vedotin exposure was variable. Concerning this clone itself: Other DNA sequences of this sample code for an identical CDR3.

Germline V lookup: CDR1 LNHDA, CDR2 SQIVND (reference sequence). This CDR3 has 14 amino acids. V lost 6 bases and J lost 5; bases outside the gene matches: 4. Method: immunoSEQ multiplex PCR; TCRdb's copy keeps in-frame clones and lacks some. This table holds roughly 61,000 clones, around 91% found once. The sample was peripheral blood mononuclear cells (PBMCs), taken at baseline. V is TRBV19 and J is TRBJ2-1, with 10 bases fitting TRBD1. This clonotype originated in a human donor with classical Hodgkin lymphoma. The CDR3 nucleotides read TGTGCCAGTAGGCGGGACAGGGGAAACAATGAGCAGTTCTTC. Encoded protein: CASRRDRGNNEQFF.